What follows are 30 T cell receptor beta chains derived from one specimen sequenced in a study of T cells in Graves' hyperthyroidism and ophthalmopathy. Regions amplified from RNA transcripts were the TCR beta CDR3 regions. HTBI primers were used for first-round RT-PCR of the TCR CDR3. One entry per CDR3 protein, called by TCRdb with MiXCR from the multiplex PCR reads. The sample includes around 250,000 distinct CDR3 sequences, less than 15% seen only once; the top ten take roughly 14%. The sample was blood. The receptors originated from a woman aged 40-49 years with Graves' hyperthyroidism that later progressed to Graves' ophthalmopathy.

At least ten counts were recorded for this clonotype. The V gene is TRBV27, the J gene TRBJ2-4; TRBD2 matches at 12 bases. V shed 0 bases and J 1 base; nucleotides not matched to a gene: 7. Germline V CDR1 and CDR2: MNHEY, SMNVEV (reference sequence). The CDR3 spans 19 residues. CDR3 sequence reads: CASSLSWLAGGEAKNIQYF. DNA of the CDR3: TGTGCCAGCAGTTTATCCTGGCTAGCGGGAGGGGAGGCCAAAAACATTCAGTACTTC.

The chain employs TRBV5-5 and TRBJ2-7; no firm D call. The CDR3 has 14 residues. Per germline, CDR1 SGHKS and CDR2 YYEKEE (reference sequence). The ends were cut back, 0 bases at V and 3 bases at J, with 10 bases in the middle. The CDR3 protein is CASSLVIYNYEQYF. DNA of the CDR3: TGTGCCAGCAGCTTGGTTATTTATAACTACGAGCAGTACTTC.

This clonotype was found many times. This chain links TRBV20-1 with TRBJ2-3; D assignment may be TRBD1 or TRBD2 (5 bases each). Trimming removed 5 bases from V and 6 bases from J, with 33 bases in between. Germline CDR1 DFQATT, CDR2 SNEGSKA (reference sequence). This CDR3 has 19 amino acids. The CDR3 region is CSARTGTVNLRYTSDTQYF. The CDR3 DNA reads as TGCAGTGCTCGAACCGGGACCGTGAACCTGAGATACACATCGGATACGCAGTATTTT.

Comment on this clonotype: An end of the junction does not agree with germline; a read error may underlie this. The chain couples TRBV28 to TRBJ1-2; D may be TRBD1 (6 bases). CDR1 is MDHEN and CDR2 is SYDVKM in the germline V gene. The CDR3 runs 15 residues. In DNA, the CDR3 is TGTACCAGCCGAGGGGGATCATCCTCTCTATGGGGCTACACCTTC. Translation: CTSRGGSSSLWGYTF.

This clonotype was detected ten times or more. The chain couples TRBV27 to TRBJ2-1; the D call may be TRBD1 or TRBD2 (5 bases each). V lost 8 bases to trimming and J lost 0 bases, with 14 bases between them. The CDR3 spans 15 residues. In germline, CDR1 is MNHEY, CDR2 SMNVEV (reference sequence). The CDR3 DNA is TGTGCCAGCCGGGGCCTCTATTACTCCTACAATGAGCAGTTCTTC. It translates to CASRGLYYSYNEQFF.

The J gene is TRBJ2-1, the V gene TRBV5-1; 12 bases fit TRBD2. V dropped 0 bases and J dropped 4; count of bases not matched to a gene: 11. CDR1 is SGHRS, CDR2 YFSETQ, per germline. The CDR3 totals 19 residues. This chain's CDR3 is CASSLVLLAGGHLYNEQFF. CDR3 bases: TGCGCCAGCAGCTTGGTTTTACTAGCGGGAGGCCACCTATACAATGAGCAGTTCTTC.

The sample holds many counts of this clonotype. The V call is TRBV30, the J call TRBJ2-3; D is uncertain. The CDR3 sequence is 14 residues long. The germline CDR1 and CDR2 sequences are GTSNPN and SVGIG (reference sequence). Trimming took off 0 bases at V and 2 bases at J, with 9 bases between the two ends. CDR3 region: CAWSVLLVTDTQYF. DNA for the CDR3: TGTGCCTGGAGTGTACTATTAGTCACAGATACGCAGTATTTT.

This clonotype was seen many times. The chain combines TRBV5-1 with TRBJ2-1, with 7 bases identical to TRBD2. CDR1 is SGHRS and CDR2 is YFSETQ in the germline V gene. CDR3 size: 15 residues. After removal of 4 bases from V and 6 bases from J, the junction contained 10 bases not matched to a gene. The CDR3 sequence: CASSPGLAGSNEQFF. The DNA of the CDR3 is TGCGCCAGCAGCCCCGGGTTAGCGGGCTCCAATGAGCAGTTCTTC. The entire variable domain, with the rest obtained from reference TRBV5-1 and TRBJ2-1, is as follows: KAGVTQTPRYLIKTRGQQVTLSCSPISGHRSVSWYQQTPGQGLQFLFEYFSETQRNKGNFPGRFSGRQFSNSRSEMNVSTLELGDSALYLCASSPGLAGSNEQFFGPGTRLTVL.

This clonotype was recorded many times. The chain employs TRBV27 and TRBJ2-6, with 11 bases aligning to TRBD2. This CDR3 contains 18 residues. Germline V gene lookup returns CDR1 MNHEY and CDR2 SMNVEV (reference sequence). Losses at the gene ends were 2 bases for V and 0 bases for J; bases not matched to a gene: 3. CDR3 loop: CASSLTSGRPSGANVLTF. The CDR3 DNA follows: TGTGCCAGCAGTTTAACTAGCGGGAGACCCTCTGGGGCCAACGTCCTGACTTTC.

The sample holds many counts of this clonotype. The chain couples TRBV7-8 to TRBJ2-7; TRBD1 might be the D (5 bases). Germline assignment: CDR1 SGHVS and CDR2 FQNEAQ. The CDR3 has 14 residues. V lost 1 base and J 4 bases, leaving 11 bases between the germline ends. CDR3 sequence (DNA): TGTGCCAGCAGCTTAGGAGTAGGGGTGTACGAGCAGTACTTC. Translation: CASSLGVGVYEQYF.

In this sample, this clonotype turned up many times. This chain uses TRBV14 with TRBJ1-6; a possible D gene is TRBD1 (5 bases). The CDR3 runs 14 residues. Germline V gene data show CDR1 as SGHDN and CDR2 as FVKESK. The V and J ends lost 0 bases and 14 bases respectively, with 14 bases between them. This CDR3 is CASSQERQGGSLHF. In DNA, the CDR3 is TGTGCCAGCAGCCAAGAGCGGCAGGGCGGGTCCCTCCACTTT.

As to this clonotype: This may arise from a read error, as a much more abundant clone is one base away. The chain links TRBV7-9 to TRBJ2-7; 8 bases align to TRBD1. CDR1 SEHNR and CDR2 FQNEAQ come from the germline V gene (reference sequence). The CDR3 consists of 12 residues. Trimming took 6 bases from V and 7 from J; bases not matched to a gene: 5. The CDR3 region is CASRDRVDEQYF. CDR3 nucleotides: TGTGCCAGCAGGGACAGGGTGGATGAGCAGTACTTC. The whole variable domain, remainder taken from reference TRBV7-9 and TRBJ2-7, is DTGVSQNPRHKITKRGQNVTFRCDPISEHNRLYWYRQTLGQGPEFLTYFQNEAQLEKSRLLSDRFSAERPKGSFSTLEIQRTEQGDSAMYLCASRDRVDEQYFGPGTRLTVT.

The CDR3 protein is CASSEVGVIGNTIYF. In nucleotides, the CDR3 is TGTGCCAGCAGTGAAGTTGGAGTTATTGGAAACACCATATATTTT. V and J are TRBV6-1 and TRBJ1-3; D unclear. Trimming shortened V by 1 base and J by 3 bases, and 10 bases separated the two germline ends. The CDR3 runs to 15 residues. Per germline, CDR1 MNHNS and CDR2 SASEGT.

This clonotype has just a few counts. Written as DNA, the CDR3 is TGCAGTGCTAGAGACAGGGGTTGGGACACCATATATTTT. The encoded protein is CSARDRGWDTIYF. The chain is built from TRBV20-1 and TRBJ1-3, with a tentative D call TRBD1 (6 bases). Germline assignment: CDR1 DFQATT and CDR2 SNEGSKA (reference sequence). The CDR3 runs to 13 residues. With 0 bases removed from V and 8 bases from J, the gap between germline ends came to 11 bases.

This chain joins TRBV2 and TRBJ2-1; D is uncertain. The CDR3 is made up of 14 amino acids. Germline assignment: CDR1 SNHLY and CDR2 FYNNEI. V shed 1 base and J shed 9 bases, with 13 bases lying between them. The CDR3 loop reads CASSEEIRSSEQFF. The CDR3 coding sequence is TGTGCCAGCAGTGAAGAGATTAGATCTTCTGAGCAGTTCTTC.

Ten or more counts support this clonotype. The V and J genes are TRBV12-3 or TRBV12-4 and TRBJ1-6; D is undetermined. The V and J ends lost 6 bases and 2 bases respectively, with 8 bases between them. The CDR3 has 14 residues. The CDR3 DNA is TGTGCCAGCAGCCCGGGGACCTATAATTCACCCCTCCACTTT. Its protein product is CASSPGTYNSPLHF.

This clonotype was counted ten times or more. This rearrangement joins TRBV11-3 to TRBJ1-1; 8 bases agree with TRBD1. Germline V gene data show CDR1 as SGHNT and CDR2 as YENEEA. Germline trimming cut 5 bases from V and 11 bases from J; bases unmatched to any gene: 7. The CDR3 runs to 12 residues. The CDR3 nucleotides are TGTGCCAGCAGCCACCCAGGGGGCTCTGCTTTCTTT. Translating gives CASSHPGGSAFF. Drawing the rest from reference TRBV11-3 and TRBJ1-1, the complete variable domain is EAGVVQSPRYKIIEKKQPVAFWCNPISGHNTLYWYLQNLGQGPELLIRYENEEAVDDSQLPKDRFSAERLKGVDSTLKIQPAELGDSAVYLCASSHPGGSAFFGQGTRLTVV.

This clonotype appeared many times. The CDR3, as DNA: TGTGCCAGCAGCGGATCCGACGGGGTGACCCAGTACTTC. Translated, it gives CASSGSDGVTQYF. The chain couples TRBV9 to TRBJ2-5, with D possibly being TRBD2 (5 bases). Germline values: CDR1 SGDLS, CDR2 YYNGEE. The CDR3 length is 13 residues. Trimming left V 3 bases short and J 7 bases short, with 13 bases between.

In its sample, this clonotype was seen many times. The CDR3 sequence: CASSSGTEGEAFF. The CDR3 DNA sequence: TGTGCCAGCAGCTCAGGGACAGAGGGTGAAGCTTTCTTT. J is TRBJ1-1 and V is TRBV7-9; 7 nucleotides align to TRBD1. With 4 bases clipped from V and 7 bases from J, the junction kept 6 bases outside the gene matches. The CDR3 loop spans 13 amino acids. Germline values: CDR1 SEHNR, CDR2 FQNEAQ (reference sequence).

This clonotype was recorded at least ten times. The chain joins TRBV2 to TRBJ2-1; D not resolved. Trimming stripped 4 bases from V and 6 bases from J, with 4 bases between. The germline gives CDR1 SNHLY, CDR2 FYNNEI. CDR3 length: 11 residues. Here the CDR3 DNA reads TGTGCCAGCAGTGGCGTCAATGAGCAGTTCTTC. This encodes CASSGVNEQFF.

This clonotype was observed many times. V is TRBV28 and J is TRBJ2-7; D is unclear. Deletions cut 5 bases from V and 4 bases from J, with 12 bases between. CDR3 length: 13 residues. CDR1 is MDHEN and CDR2 is SYDVKM in the germline V gene. The CDR3 reads CASSETPPYEQYF. The CDR3 region has the DNA TGTGCCAGCAGTGAAACTCCCCCGTACGAGCAGTACTTC.

The sample holds many counts of this clonotype. The V call is TRBV6-2 or TRBV6-3, the J call TRBJ1-4, with D tentatively TRBD1 (6 bases). The CDR3 has 14 amino acids. V lost 0 bases, J lost 7 bases, and 9 bases lay in between. Germline CDR1 and CDR2: MNHEY and SVGEGT. In DNA form, the CDR3 reads TGTGCCAGCAGTTACTCGGGACACGTTGAAAAACTGTTTTTT. Amino acids: CASSYSGHVEKLFF.

This clonotype showed up many times. The V gene is TRBV12-3 or TRBV12-4, the J gene TRBJ1-1, with D perhaps TRBD1 (5 bases). The CDR3 covers 13 residues. The V end lost 0 bases, the J end lost 3 bases, and 5 bases lay between the germline ends. CDR3 residues: CASSLAQDTEAFF. CDR3 DNA sequence: TGTGCCAGCAGTTTAGCACAGGACACTGAAGCTTTCTTT.

This clonotype was counted a few times. The rearrangement joins TRBV28 to TRBJ1-5; D may be TRBD1 (6 bases). Per germline, CDR1 MDHEN and CDR2 SYDVKM. The V and J ends lost 5 bases and 2 bases respectively, with 13 bases between them. This CDR3 spans 15 amino acids. The CDR3 DNA follows: TGTGCCAGCAGTGGGGGCTCTCTAGGCAATCAGCCCCAGCATTTT. Translating gives CASSGGSLGNQPQHF.

This sequence joins TRBV5-6 and TRBJ2-2; 10 positions match TRBD2. CDR1 and CDR2 (germline): SGHDT, YYEEEE. The CDR3 spans 16 residues. V gave up 4 bases and J gave up 2 bases; unmatched junction bases: 5. The CDR3 here is CASSPWTSGNTGELFF. CDR3 nucleotide sequence: TGTGCCAGCAGCCCCTGGACTAGCGGAAACACCGGGGAGCTGTTTTTT.

This clonotype was detected many times. The chain couples TRBV2 to TRBJ1-1; TRBD1 matches at 8 bases. With 0 bases clipped from V and 5 bases from J, the junction kept 11 bases outside the gene matches. Germline CDR1 is SNHLY and CDR2 is FYNNEI. This CDR3 is built from 17 residues. CDR3 residues: CASSEAYPATGVTEAFF. The CDR3 DNA reads as TGTGCCAGCAGTGAAGCGTATCCGGCGACAGGGGTGACTGAAGCTTTCTTT. Variable domain in full (rest from reference TRBV2 and TRBJ1-1): EPEVTQTPSHQVTQMGQEVILRCVPISNHLYFYWYRQILGQKVEFLVSFYNNEISEKSEIFDDQFSVERPDGSNFTLKIRSTKLEDSAMYFCASSEAYPATGVTEAFFGQGTRLTVV.

With regard to this clonotype: The junction does not match germline at one end; this may be a read error. The chain recombines TRBV6-4 with TRBJ2-5, with 8 bases fitting TRBD2. Germline loops: CDR1 MRHNA, CDR2 SNTAGT. This CDR3 is 12 amino acids long. The CDR3 region is CASRAGGEAQYF. In nucleotides, the CDR3 is TGTGCCAGCCGCGCGGGGGGAGAGGCCCAGTACTTC.

The chain has TRBV19 and TRBJ1-5, with 9 bases fitting TRBD1. CDR1 is LNHDA and CDR2 is SQIVND in the germline V gene (reference sequence). The ends lost 3 bases at V and 5 bases at J; junction bases unmatched: 11. There are 17 residues in the CDR3. The CDR3 DNA reads as TGTGCCAGTAGTATGTTACAGGGGGCGCGTATACATCAGCCCCAGCATTTT. It yields the protein CASSMLQGARIHQPQHF. Full variable domain (remainder filled in from reference TRBV19 and TRBJ1-5): DGGITQSPKYLFRKEGQNVTLSCEQNLNHDAMYWYRQDPGQGLRLIYYSQIVNDFQKGDIAEGYSVSREKKESFPLTVTSAQKNPTAFYLCASSMLQGARIHQPQHFGDGTRLSIL.

This clonotype was found many times. The rearrangement uses TRBV2 and TRBJ1-4; D gene uncertain. There are 14 residues in the CDR3. Trimming removed 6 bases from V and 8 bases from J, with 16 bases in between. Germline CDR1 is SNHLY and CDR2 is FYNNEI. The CDR3 sequence: CASRGSFLKEKLFF. The CDR3 DNA reads as TGTGCCAGCAGGGGGTCCTTCCTGAAGGAAAAACTGTTTTTT.

This clonotype was observed many times. This chain uses TRBV7-9 with TRBJ2-7, with TRBD1 matching over 9 bases. The CDR3 length is 17 residues. V was pared by 0 bases and J by 2 bases, with 8 bases of the junction left unmatched. Germline CDR1 reads SEHNR; CDR2 reads FQNEAQ (reference sequence). The CDR3 here is CASSLAHGTGMAYEQYF. The DNA for the CDR3 is TGTGCCAGCAGCTTAGCGCATGGGACAGGGATGGCCTACGAGCAGTACTTC.